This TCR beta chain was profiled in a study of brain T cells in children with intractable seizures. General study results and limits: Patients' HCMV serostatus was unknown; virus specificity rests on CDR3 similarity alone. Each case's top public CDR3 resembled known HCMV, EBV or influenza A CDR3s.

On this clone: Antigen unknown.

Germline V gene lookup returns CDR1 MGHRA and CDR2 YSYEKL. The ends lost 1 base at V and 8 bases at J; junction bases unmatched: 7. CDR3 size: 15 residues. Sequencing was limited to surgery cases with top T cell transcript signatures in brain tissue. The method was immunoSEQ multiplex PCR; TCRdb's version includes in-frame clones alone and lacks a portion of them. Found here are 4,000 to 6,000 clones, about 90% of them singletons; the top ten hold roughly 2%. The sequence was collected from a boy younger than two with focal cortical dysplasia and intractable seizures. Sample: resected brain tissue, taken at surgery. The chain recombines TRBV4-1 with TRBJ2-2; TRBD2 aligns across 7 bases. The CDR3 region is CASSQAPAGLGELFF. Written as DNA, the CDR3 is TGCGCCAGCAGCCAAGCCCCAGCGGGGCTAGGGGAGCTGTTTTTT.